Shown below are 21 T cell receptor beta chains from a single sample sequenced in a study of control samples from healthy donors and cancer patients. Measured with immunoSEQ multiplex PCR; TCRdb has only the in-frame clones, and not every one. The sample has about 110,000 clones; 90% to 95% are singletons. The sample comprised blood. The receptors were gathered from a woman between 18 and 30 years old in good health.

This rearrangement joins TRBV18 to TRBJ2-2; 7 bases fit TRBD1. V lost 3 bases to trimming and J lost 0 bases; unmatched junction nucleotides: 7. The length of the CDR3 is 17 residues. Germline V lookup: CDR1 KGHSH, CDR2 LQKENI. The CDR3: CASSPQKGGPNTGELFF. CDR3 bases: TGTGCCAGCTCACCCCAGAAAGGGGGCCCGAACACCGGGGAGCTGTTTTTT. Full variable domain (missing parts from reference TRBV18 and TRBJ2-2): NAGVMQNPRHLVRRRGQEARLRCSPMKGHSHVYWYRQLPEEGLKFMVYLQKENIIDESGMPKERFSAEFPKEGPSILRIQQVVRGDSAAYFCASSPQKGGPNTGELFFGEGSRLTVL.

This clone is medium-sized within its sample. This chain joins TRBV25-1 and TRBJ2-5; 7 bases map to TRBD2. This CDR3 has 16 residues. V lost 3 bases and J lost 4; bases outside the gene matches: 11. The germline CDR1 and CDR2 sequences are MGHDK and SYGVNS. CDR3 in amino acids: CASSDMSGGVGETQYF. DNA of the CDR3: TGTGCCAGCAGTGACATGTCGGGGGGAGTGGGAGAGACCCAGTACTTC.

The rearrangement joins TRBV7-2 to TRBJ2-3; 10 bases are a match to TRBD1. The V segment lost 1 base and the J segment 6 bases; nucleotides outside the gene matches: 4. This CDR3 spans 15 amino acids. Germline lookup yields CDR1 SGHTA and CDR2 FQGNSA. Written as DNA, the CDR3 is TGTGCCAGCAGCTTAGGGCCGGGACAGGGGGATACGCAGTATTTT. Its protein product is CASSLGPGQGDTQYF. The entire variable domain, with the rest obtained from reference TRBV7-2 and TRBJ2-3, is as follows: GAGVSQSPSNKVTEKGKDVELRCDPISGHTALYWYRQSLGQGLEFLIYFQGNSAPDKSGLPSDRFSAERTGGSVSTLTIQRTQQEDSAVYLCASSLGPGQGDTQYFGPGTRLTVL.

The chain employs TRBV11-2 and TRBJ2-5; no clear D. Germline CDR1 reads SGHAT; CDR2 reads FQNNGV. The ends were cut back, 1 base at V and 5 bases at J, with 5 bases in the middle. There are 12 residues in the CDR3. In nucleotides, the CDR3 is TGTGCCAGCAGCTTAGGGCGGGAGACCCAGTACTTC. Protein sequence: CASSLGRETQYF. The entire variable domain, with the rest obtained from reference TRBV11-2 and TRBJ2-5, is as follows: EAGVAQSPRYKIIEKRQSVAFWCNPISGHATLYWYQQILGQGPKLLIQFQNNGVVDDSQLPKDRFSAERLKGVDSTLKIQPAKLEDSAVYLCASSLGRETQYFGPGTRLLVL.

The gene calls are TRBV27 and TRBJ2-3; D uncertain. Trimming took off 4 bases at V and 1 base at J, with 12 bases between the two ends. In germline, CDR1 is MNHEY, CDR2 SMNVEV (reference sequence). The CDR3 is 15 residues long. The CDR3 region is CASSSGRYGTDTQYF. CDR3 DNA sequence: TGTGCCAGCAGTTCAGGCAGGTATGGCACAGATACGCAGTATTTT.

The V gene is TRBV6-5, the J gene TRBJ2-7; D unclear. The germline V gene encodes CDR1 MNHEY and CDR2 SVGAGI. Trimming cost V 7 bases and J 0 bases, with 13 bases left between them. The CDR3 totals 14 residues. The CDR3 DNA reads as TGTGCCAGCATTCGAGGAAGAGCCTCCTACGAGCAGTACTTC. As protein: CASIRGRASYEQYF.

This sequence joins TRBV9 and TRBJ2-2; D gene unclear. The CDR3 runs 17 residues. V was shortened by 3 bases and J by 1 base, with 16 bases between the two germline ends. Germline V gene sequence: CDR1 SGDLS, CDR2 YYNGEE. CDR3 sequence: CASSEGSLGLNTGELFF. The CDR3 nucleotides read TGTGCCAGCAGCGAAGGCAGCCTAGGCCTGAACACCGGGGAGCTGTTTTTT.

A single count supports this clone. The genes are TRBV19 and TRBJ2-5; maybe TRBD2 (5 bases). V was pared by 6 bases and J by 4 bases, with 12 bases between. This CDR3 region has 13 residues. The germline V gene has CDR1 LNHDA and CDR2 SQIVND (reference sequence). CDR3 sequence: CASSPNGIETQYF. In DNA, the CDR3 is TGTGCCAGTAGCCCGAACGGGATAGAGACCCAGTACTTC.

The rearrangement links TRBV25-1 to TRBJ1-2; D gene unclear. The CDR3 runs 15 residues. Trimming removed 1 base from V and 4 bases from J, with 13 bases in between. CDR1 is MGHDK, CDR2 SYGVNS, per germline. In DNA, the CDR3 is TGTGCCAGCAGTGAATTAGGGTCACCCTCCTATGGCTACACCTTC. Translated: CASSELGSPSYGYTF.

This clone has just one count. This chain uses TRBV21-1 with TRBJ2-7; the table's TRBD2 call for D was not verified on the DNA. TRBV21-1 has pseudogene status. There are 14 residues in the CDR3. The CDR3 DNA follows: TGTGCCAGCAGCCTACGGGACTACCACTACGAGCAGTACTTC. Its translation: CASSLRDYHYEQYF.

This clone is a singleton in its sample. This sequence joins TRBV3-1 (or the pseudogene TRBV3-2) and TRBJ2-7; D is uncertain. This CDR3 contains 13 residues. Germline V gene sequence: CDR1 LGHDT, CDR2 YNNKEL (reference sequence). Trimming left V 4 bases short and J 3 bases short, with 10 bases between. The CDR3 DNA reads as TGTGCCAGCAGCCTAGCCGCCTTCTACGAGCAGTACTTC. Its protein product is CASSLAAFYEQYF.

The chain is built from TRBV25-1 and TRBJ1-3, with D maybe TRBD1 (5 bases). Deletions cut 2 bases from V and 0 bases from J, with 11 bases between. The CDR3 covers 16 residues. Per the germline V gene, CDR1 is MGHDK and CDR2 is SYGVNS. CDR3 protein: CASSEGRGISGNTIYF. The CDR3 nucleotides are TGTGCCAGCAGTGAAGGCCGGGGGATCTCTGGAAACACCATATATTTT.

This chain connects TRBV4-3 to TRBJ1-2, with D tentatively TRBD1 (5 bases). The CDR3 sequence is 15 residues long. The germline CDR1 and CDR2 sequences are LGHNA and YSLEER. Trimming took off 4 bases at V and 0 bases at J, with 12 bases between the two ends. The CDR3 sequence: CASSRAGTSNYGYTF. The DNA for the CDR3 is TGCGCCAGCAGCCGAGCAGGGACCTCTAACTATGGCTACACCTTC.

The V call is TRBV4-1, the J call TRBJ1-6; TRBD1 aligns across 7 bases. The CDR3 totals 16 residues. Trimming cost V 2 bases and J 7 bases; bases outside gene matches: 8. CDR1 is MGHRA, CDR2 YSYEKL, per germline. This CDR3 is CASSQRADRENSPLHF. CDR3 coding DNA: TGCGCCAGCAGCCAAAGGGCAGACAGGGAAAATTCACCCCTCCACTTT.

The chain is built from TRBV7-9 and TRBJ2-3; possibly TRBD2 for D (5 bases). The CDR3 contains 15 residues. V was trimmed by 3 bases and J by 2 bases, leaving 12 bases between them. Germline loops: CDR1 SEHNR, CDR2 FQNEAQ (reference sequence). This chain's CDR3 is CASSLELVDTDTQYF. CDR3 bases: TGTGCCAGCAGCTTGGAACTAGTCGACACAGATACGCAGTATTTT.

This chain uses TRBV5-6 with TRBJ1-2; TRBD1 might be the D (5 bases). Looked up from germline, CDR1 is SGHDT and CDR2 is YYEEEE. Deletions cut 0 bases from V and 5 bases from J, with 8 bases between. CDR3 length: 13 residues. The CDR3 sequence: CASSLARDYGYTF. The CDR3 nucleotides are TGTGCCAGCAGCTTGGCCAGGGATTATGGCTACACCTTC.

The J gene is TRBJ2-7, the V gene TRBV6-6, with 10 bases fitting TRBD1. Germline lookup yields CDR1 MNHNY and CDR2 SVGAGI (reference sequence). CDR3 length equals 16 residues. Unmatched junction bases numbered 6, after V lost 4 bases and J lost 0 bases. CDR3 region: CASSCRDRGFSYEQYF. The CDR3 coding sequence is TGTGCCAGCAGTTGCCGGGACAGGGGATTCTCCTACGAGCAGTACTTC.

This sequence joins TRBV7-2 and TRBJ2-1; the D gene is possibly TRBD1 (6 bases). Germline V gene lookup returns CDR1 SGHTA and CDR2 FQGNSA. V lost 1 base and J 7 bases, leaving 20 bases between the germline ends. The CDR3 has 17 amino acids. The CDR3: CASSLVSTGVMPNEQFF. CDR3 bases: TGTGCCAGCAGCTTAGTTTCGACAGGAGTAATGCCTAATGAGCAGTTCTTC. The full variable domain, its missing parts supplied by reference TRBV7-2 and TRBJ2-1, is GAGVSQSPSNKVTEKGKDVELRCDPISGHTALYWYRQSLGQGLEFLIYFQGNSAPDKSGLPSDRFSAERTGGSVSTLTIQRTQQEDSAVYLCASSLVSTGVMPNEQFFGPGTRLTVL.

CDR3 amino acids: CASSPGPRAYEQYF. CDR3 sequence (DNA): TGTGCCAGCAGTCCGGGACCGAGGGCCTACGAGCAGTACTTC. This sequence joins TRBV28 and TRBJ2-7, with D perhaps TRBD1 or TRBD2 (5 bases each). V shed 5 bases and J shed 2 bases, with 13 bases lying between them. The CDR3 extends over 14 amino acids. CDR1 and CDR2 from the germline V gene are MDHEN and SYDVKM.

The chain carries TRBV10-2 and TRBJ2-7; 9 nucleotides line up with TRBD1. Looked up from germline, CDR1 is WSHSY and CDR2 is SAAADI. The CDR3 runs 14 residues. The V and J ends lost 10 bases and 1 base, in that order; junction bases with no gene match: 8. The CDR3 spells CATGQGPLSYEQYF. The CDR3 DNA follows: TGCGCCACTGGACAGGGGCCCTTGTCCTACGAGCAGTACTTC.

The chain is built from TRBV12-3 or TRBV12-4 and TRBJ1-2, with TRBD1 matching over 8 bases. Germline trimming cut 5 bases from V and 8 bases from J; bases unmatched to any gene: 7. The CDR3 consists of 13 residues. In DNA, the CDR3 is TGTGCCAGCAGTAAAAGGACAGGGATGGGCTACACCTTC. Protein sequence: CASSKRTGMGYTF.